Below are 26 T cell receptor beta chains sequenced from a single sample in a study of graft-versus-host responses after intestinal transplantation. This table comes from immunoSEQ multiplex PCR, and its TCRdb copy is limited to in-frame clones, with some not included. The table includes over 100,000 clones, more than 80% detected once. The antigens of these receptors remain unknown. Sequencing used unstimulated CD4+ T cells sorted from spleen or lymph node cells, obtained before transplant. The receptors stem from a human donor who was the organ donor for an intestinal transplant.

The J gene is TRBJ2-7, the V gene TRBV5-1, with unresolved D. CDR3 length: 12 residues. The V end lost 0 bases, the J end lost 10 bases, and 11 bases lay between the germline ends. Germline V gene sequence: CDR1 SGHRS, CDR2 YFSETQ. The CDR3, as DNA: TGCGCCAGCAGCTTGGAATCCGAAAACCAGTACTTC. This translates into CASSLESENQYF.

The rearrangement joins TRBV6-1 to TRBJ2-7, with TRBD2 matching 7 bases. The CDR3 extends over 13 amino acids. V lost 5 bases, J lost 4 bases, and 5 bases stayed unmatched. CDR1 is MNHNS and CDR2 is SASEGT in the germline V gene. CDR3 sequence reads: CASSRTSRYEQYF. CDR3 DNA sequence: TGTGCCAGCAGTCGGACTAGTAGGTACGAGCAGTACTTC.

A note on this clone: This sample also contains other DNA sequences that code for the same CDR3. The V gene is TRBV6-5, the J gene TRBJ2-5, with D uncertain. The CDR3 has 11 amino acids. Looked up from germline, CDR1 is MNHEY and CDR2 is SVGAGI. Trimming stripped 2 bases from V and 2 bases from J, with 0 bases between. This chain's CDR3 is CASSYQETQYF. Written as DNA, the CDR3 is TGTGCCAGCAGTTACCAAGAGACCCAGTACTTC.

This chain joins TRBV10-3 and TRBJ2-5; D is ambiguous. The CDR3 runs 12 residues. Germline assignment: CDR1 ENHRY and CDR2 SYGVKD. V lost 0 bases, J lost 5 bases, and 4 bases lay in between. CDR3: CAISESTETQYF. CDR3 coding DNA: TGTGCCATCAGTGAGTCTACGGAGACCCAGTACTTC.

CDR3 sequence (DNA): TGTGCCAGCAGCTCGGGGACAGCTAATGAAAAACTGTTTTTT. Its protein product is CASSSGTANEKLFF. The V gene is TRBV7-3, the J gene TRBJ1-4; 7 bases map to TRBD1. The CDR3 has 14 amino acids. Per germline, CDR1 SGHTA and CDR2 FQGTGA. V was clipped by 4 bases and J by 3 bases; unmatched bases: 2.

The chain employs TRBV19 and TRBJ1-1; 8 positions agree with TRBD1. CDR1 is LNHDA and CDR2 is SQIVND in the germline V gene (reference sequence). This CDR3 has 14 residues. V gave up 5 bases and J gave up 4 bases; unmatched junction bases: 6. The CDR3 region has the DNA TGTGCCAGTAGTCCACAGGGGGTGAGCACTGAAGCTTTCTTT. This translates into CASSPQGVSTEAFF.

This chain uses TRBV19 with TRBJ2-5; possibly TRBD1 for D (7 bases). CDR1 is LNHDA, CDR2 SQIVND, per germline (reference sequence). The germline V and J ends were trimmed by 4 bases and 5 bases, with 17 bases remaining between them. The CDR3 is made up of 15 amino acids. The CDR3 coding sequence is TGTGCCAGTAGTAAGAGACAGGGACTGGAGGAGACCCAGTACTTC. Protein product: CASSKRQGLEETQYF.

The chain uses TRBV28 and TRBJ1-2, with 9 nucleotides matching TRBD1. V lost 6 bases and J lost 8; bases outside the gene matches: 7. The CDR3 is 13 residues long. From germline, CDR1 is MDHEN and CDR2 SYDVKM. This CDR3 reads CASRDRGSGGYTF. The CDR3 DNA is TGTGCCAGCAGGGACAGGGGTAGCGGGGGCTACACCTTC.

The chain couples TRBV9 to TRBJ2-5; possibly TRBD2 for D (6 bases). CDR1 SGDLS and CDR2 YYNGEE come from the germline V gene. Trimming shortened V by 0 bases and J by 5 bases, and 11 bases separated the two germline ends. The CDR3 is 14 amino acids. CDR3 nucleotides: TGTGCCAGCAGCGTAGCGACGGGGAGGGAGACCCAGTACTTC. The encoded protein is CASSVATGRETQYF. The variable domain in full, with the rest retrieved from reference TRBV9 and TRBJ2-5, is DSGVTQTPKHLITATGQRVTLRCSPRSGDLSVYWYQQSLDQGLQFLIQYYNGEERAKGNILERFSAQQFPDLHSELNLSSLELGDSALYFCASSVATGRETQYFGPGTRLLVL.

V gene TRBV28 combines with J gene TRBJ2-7; the D gene is possibly TRBD2 (6 bases). Trimming left V 5 bases short and J 7 bases short, with 24 bases between. The CDR3 is 16 amino acids. The germline V gene encodes CDR1 MDHEN and CDR2 SYDVKM. The CDR3 region is CASSAPNDRLVREQYF. In DNA, the CDR3 is TGTGCCAGCAGTGCTCCGAATGACCGACTAGTGAGGGAGCAGTACTTC.

The chain recombines TRBV4-1 with TRBJ2-3; 14 nucleotides line up with TRBD2. Trimming cost V 4 bases and J 5 bases; bases outside gene matches: 5. The CDR3 covers 16 residues. Germline loops: CDR1 MGHRA, CDR2 YSYEKL. The CDR3 DNA sequence: TGCGCCAGCAGCCCGACTAGCGGGAGGGCCAGAGATACGCAGTATTTT. This gives the protein CASSPTSGRARDTQYF.

J is TRBJ2-7 and V is TRBV19; TRBD1 matches 9 bases. The germline V gene has CDR1 LNHDA and CDR2 SQIVND (reference sequence). V was pared by 5 bases and J by 0 bases, with 2 bases of the junction left unmatched. This CDR3 has 14 residues. CDR3 residues: CASSGTGSSYEQYF. The CDR3 region has the DNA TGTGCCAGTAGTGGGACAGGGTCCTCCTACGAGCAGTACTTC.

The chain couples TRBV19 to TRBJ1-3; unclear D gene. This CDR3 region has 16 residues. Germline V gives CDR1 LNHDA, CDR2 SQIVND (reference sequence). V dropped 5 bases and J dropped 3 bases, with 17 bases sitting between them. In DNA, the CDR3 is TGTGCCAGTAGTCCGGATCGCATTGGGTATGGAAACACCATATATTTT. Its translation: CASSPDRIGYGNTIYF.

This clone was seen just once. V is TRBV29-1 and J is TRBJ2-7, with 7 bases lining up with TRBD1. V was pared by 7 bases and J by 0 bases, with 9 bases of the junction left unmatched. CDR1 and CDR2 (germline): SQVTM, ANQGSEA. The CDR3 is made up of 14 amino acids. CDR3 DNA: TGCAGCGACCCGGACAGGTGGAGCTCCTACGAGCAGTACTTC. Amino acids: CSDPDRWSSYEQYF.

Here the CDR3 reads CAISEGGETQYF. CDR3 bases: TGTGCCATCAGTGAGGGTGGAGAGACCCAGTACTTC. The V call is TRBV10-3, the J call TRBJ2-5; D is undetermined. Trimming pared 2 bases from V and 4 bases from J, leaving 5 bases between. CDR3 length equals 12 residues. Germline CDR1 ENHRY, CDR2 SYGVKD.

This chain's CDR3 is CASSELAAEQFF. The CDR3 DNA reads TGTGCCAGCAGTGAACTCGCAGCTGAGCAGTTCTTC. V gene TRBV2 combines with J gene TRBJ2-1, with D unclear. The CDR3 loop spans 12 amino acids. CDR1 and CDR2 (germline): SNHLY, FYNNEI. Trimming removed 2 bases from V and 9 bases from J, with 8 bases in between.

V gene TRBV6-5 combines with J gene TRBJ2-3, with D tentatively TRBD2 (7 bases). Germline V gives CDR1 MNHEY, CDR2 SVGAGI. The CDR3 sequence is 14 residues long. V was pared by 8 bases and J by 0 bases, with 12 bases between. CDR3 in DNA: TGTGCCAGCTTGGGGGGGCCTAGCACAGATACGCAGTATTTT. Translated: CASLGGPSTDTQYF.

Concerning this clone itself: The junction and the germline gene differ at one end; a read error may be behind it. This chain links TRBV7-7 with TRBJ2-3, with a tentative D call TRBD2 (6 bases). This CDR3 contains 16 residues. Germline-derived CDR1 and CDR2 are SSHAT and FNYEAQ (reference sequence). CDR3 region: CASSHKAAGDTDTQYF. CDR3 coding DNA: TGTGCTAGCAGCCACAAGGCAGCGGGCGACACAGATACGCAGTATTTT. The variable domain in full, with the rest retrieved from reference TRBV7-7 and TRBJ2-3, is GAGVSQSPRYKVTKRGQDVTLRCDPISSHATLYWYQQALGQGPEFLTYFNYEAQPDKSGLPSDRFSAERPEGSISTLTIQRTEQRDSAMYRCASSHKAAGDTDTQYFGPGTRLTVL.

The chain uses TRBV23-1 and TRBJ1-4, with 7 bases identical to TRBD1. TRBV23-1 is an open reading frame, and its role is uncertain. The CDR3 is 14 residues long. Trimming cost V 0 bases and J 7 bases; bases outside gene matches: 2. The CDR3 sequence: CASSQSTGVEKLFF. In DNA, the CDR3 is TGCGCCAGCAGTCAATCCACAGGGGTTGAAAAACTGTTTTTT.

The rearrangement uses TRBV30 and TRBJ1-4; possibly TRBD1 for D (5 bases). The CDR3 is 11 amino acids. V gave up 8 bases and J gave up 7 bases, with 11 bases separating them. Germline loops: CDR1 GTSNPN, CDR2 SVGIG (reference sequence). CDR3 protein: CAGARPEKLFF. As DNA, the CDR3 is TGTGCCGGGGCTCGACCTGAAAAACTGTTTTTT.

The count of this clone is one. The chain employs TRBV7-3 and TRBJ2-1, with 10 bases aligning to TRBD1. V lost 0 bases, J lost 7 bases, and 6 bases stayed unmatched. The CDR3 runs to 16 residues. CDR1 SGHTA and CDR2 FQGTGA come from the germline V gene. The CDR3 DNA reads as TGTGCCAGCAGCTTAACCCGGGACAGGGGTGGGAATGAGCAGTTCTTC. Its protein product is CASSLTRDRGGNEQFF. Full variable domain (outside the CDR3, taken from reference TRBV7-3 and TRBJ2-1): GAGVSQTPSNKVTEKGKYVELRCDPISGHTALYWYRQSLGQGPEFLIYFQGTGAADDSGLPNDRFFAVRPEGSVSTLKIQRTERGDSAVYLCASSLTRDRGGNEQFFGPGTRLTVL.

The CDR3 here is CASSPQGQGTEAFF. CDR3 in DNA: TGTGCCAGCAGTCCTCAGGGGCAGGGCACTGAAGCTTTCTTT. The V call is TRBV7-2, the J call TRBJ1-1; tentative D call: TRBD1 (6 bases). This CDR3 is built from 14 residues. V lost 6 bases and J lost 4, with 15 bases in between. Germline-derived CDR1 and CDR2 are SGHTA and FQGNSA.

The chain employs TRBV19 and TRBJ2-7, with D possibly matching TRBD1 (5 bases). Trimming removed 4 bases at V and 4 bases at J, with 14 bases between. The CDR3 length is 14 residues. Germline values: CDR1 LNHDA, CDR2 SQIVND (reference sequence). CDR3: CASSSRGIPYEQYF. The CDR3 DNA follows: TGTGCCAGTAGTAGTAGGGGAATACCTTACGAGCAGTACTTC.

The chain couples TRBV4-1 to TRBJ2-1, with 13 bases matching TRBD2. Trimming at V came to 2 bases and at J to 6 bases, leaving 7 bases not matched to a gene. The V gene's germline CDR1 is MGHRA and CDR2 YSYEKL. CDR3 length: 17 residues. The DNA for the CDR3 is TGCGCCAGCAGCCAAAACCGATGGACTAGCGGGAGCAATGAGCAGTTCTTC. Amino acids: CASSQNRWTSGSNEQFF.

The chain combines TRBV6-1 with TRBJ2-7; D unclear. From germline, CDR1 is MNHNS and CDR2 SASEGT. This CDR3 is 12 amino acids long. Between the trimmed V and J ends, which lost 5 bases and 7 bases, there was a span of 12 bases. CDR3 coding DNA: TGTGCCAGCAGTTCGACACCCGGGGAGCAGTACTTC. As protein: CASSSTPGEQYF.

The chain joins TRBV12-5 to TRBJ2-3, with TRBD1 matching over 8 bases. V shed 4 bases, J shed 8 bases, and the junction held 2 bases outside the gene matches. This CDR3 contains 12 residues. Germline loops: CDR1 LGHNT, CDR2 FRNRAP. The CDR3 here is CASGSTGGTQYF. The CDR3 DNA is TGTGCTAGTGGTTCCACAGGGGGTACGCAGTATTTT.